The 27 T cell receptor beta chains below come from one sample, sequenced in a study of cytomegalovirus exposure and HLA in healthy donors. PCR was performed using 60 Vbeta and 13 Jbeta primers. Assay used: immunoSEQ multiplex PCR; TCRdb lists only in-frame clones, some missing. The data show over 200,000 clones, 70% to 80% seen once. Sequencing was done on a sample of PBMCs. The receptors come from a woman aged 25 to 39 in good health and CMV-seronegative.

The CDR3 DNA follows: TGTGCCAGCAGCCAAGATCCGCGGGACTATGGCTACACCTTC. Encoded protein: CASSQDPRDYGYTF. The V gene is TRBV4-2, the J gene TRBJ1-2; D is unclear. Germline CDR1 LGHNA, CDR2 YNFKEQ. V was clipped by 0 bases and J by 3 bases, with 8 bases between them. The CDR3 sequence is 14 residues long.

J is TRBJ2-5 and V is TRBV6-6; the D gene is possibly TRBD1 (6 bases). CDR3 length: 14 amino acids. The germline V gene encodes CDR1 MNHNY and CDR2 SVGAGI (reference sequence). V lost 2 bases and J lost 5, with 12 bases in between. The DNA of the CDR3 is TGTGCCAGCAGTTACGGGCGAGGACAGGAGACCCAGTACTTC. This gives the protein CASSYGRGQETQYF.

The chain joins TRBV11-2 to TRBJ2-6; D not resolved. The CDR3 consists of 14 residues. Germline loops: CDR1 SGHAT, CDR2 FQNNGV. V was cut by 2 bases and J by 3 bases, with 5 bases left in between. CDR3 coding DNA: TGTGCCAGCAGCTTAATATTTGGGGCCAACGTCCTGACTTTC. Protein: CASSLIFGANVLTF.

This chain uses TRBV9 with TRBJ1-1; 7 nucleotides line up with TRBD1. V shed 0 bases, J shed 4 bases, and the junction held 3 bases outside the gene matches. The CDR3 loop spans 14 amino acids. CDR1 and CDR2 from the germline V gene are SGDLS and YYNGEE. The CDR3 sequence is CASSVVGQATEAFF. The CDR3 nucleotides are TGTGCCAGCAGCGTAGTAGGACAGGCCACTGAAGCTTTCTTT. Looking up the rest from reference TRBV9 and TRBJ1-1 gives the full variable domain: DSGVTQTPKHLITATGQRVTLRCSPRSGDLSVYWYQQSLDQGLQFLIQYYNGEERAKGNILERFSAQQFPDLHSELNLSSLELGDSALYFCASSVVGQATEAFFGQGTRLTVV.

V is TRBV27 and J is TRBJ2-7, with D maybe TRBD2 (5 bases). Trimming took off 9 bases at V and 3 bases at J, with 15 bases between the two ends. The germline V gene encodes CDR1 MNHEY and CDR2 SMNVEV (reference sequence). The CDR3 contains 13 residues. The CDR3 sequence: CASSPGLIYEQYF. The CDR3 DNA is TGTGCCAGTTCACCGGGATTAATCTACGAGCAGTACTTC.

V and J are TRBV30 and TRBJ1-4; 8 bases are shared with TRBD1. CDR1 and CDR2 from the germline V gene are GTSNPN and SVGIG (reference sequence). There are 19 residues in the CDR3. Trimming took 1 base from V and 8 from J; bases not matched to a gene: 21. The CDR3 is CAWSGGGPGTGRSGEKLFF. In DNA, the CDR3 is TGTGCCTGGAGTGGGGGGGGGCCCGGGACAGGCCGTTCAGGGGAAAAACTGTTTTTT. The variable domain in full, with the rest retrieved from reference TRBV30 and TRBJ1-4, is SQTIHQWPATLVQPVGSPLSLECTVEGTSNPNLYWYRQAAGRGLQLLFYSVGIGQISSEVPQNLSASRPQDRQFILSSKKLLLSDSGFYLCAWSGGGPGTGRSGEKLFFGSGTQLSVL.

This clone was seen only once. This chain links TRBV14 with TRBJ2-5; 9 nucleotides line up with TRBD1. The J segment lost 4 bases and the V segment lost 2 bases, leaving 5 bases of the junction unmatched. CDR3 size: 15 residues. Looked up from germline, CDR1 is SGHDN and CDR2 is FVKESK. The DNA for the CDR3 is TGTGCCAGCAGCCAATCGACAGGGGGGGCAGAGACCCAGTACTTC. Translated: CASSQSTGGAETQYF.

This chain joins TRBV10-3 and TRBJ2-1; no clear D gene. Trimming left V 3 bases short and J 9 bases short, with 15 bases between. Germline CDR1 ENHRY, CDR2 SYGVKD. This CDR3 contains 14 residues. The CDR3 DNA follows: TGTGCCATCAGTGAAGATCCAGTATCTGGTGAGCAGTTCTTC. Amino acid sequence: CAISEDPVSGEQFF.

The chain is built from TRBV10-1 and TRBJ2-3; the match to TRBD2 covers 9 bases. The CDR3 length is 14 residues. Germline CDR1 and CDR2: WNHNN and SYGVQD (reference sequence). J was trimmed by 4 bases and V by 7 bases; bases with no gene match: 6. The CDR3 sequence is CASTPGLASDTQYF. CDR3 in DNA: TGCGCCAGCACCCCGGGACTAGCCTCAGATACGCAGTATTTT.

Written as DNA, the CDR3 is TGTGCCAGCCAATCCTCCCTCGTCCTAGGTTCACCCCTCCACTTT. Translated: CASQSSLVLGSPLHF. The chain has TRBV25-1 and TRBJ1-6; D is ambiguous. The V and J ends lost 8 bases and 9 bases respectively, with 20 bases between them. The CDR3 totals 15 residues. The germline V gene has CDR1 MGHDK and CDR2 SYGVNS. Together with reference TRBV25-1 and TRBJ1-6, the CDR3 gives the full variable domain: EADIYQTPRYLVIGTGKKITLECSQTMGHDKMYWYQQDPGMELHLIHYSYGVNSTEKGDLSSESTVSRIRTEHFPLTLESARPSHTSQYLCASQSSLVLGSPLHFGNGTRLTVT.

The J gene is TRBJ2-5, the V gene TRBV19, with 10 bases that match TRBD2. The J call may be in error: the DNA end matches TRBJ2-7 better. Per the germline V gene, CDR1 is LNHDA and CDR2 is SQIVND (reference sequence). The CDR3 has 13 amino acids. The CDR3 sequence is CASGPSGSYEQYF. The CDR3 DNA reads as TGTGCCAGTGGCCCTAGCGGGAGCTACGAGCAGTACTTC.

On this clone itself: Germline and junction disagree at one end, which may indicate a read error. This chain connects TRBV7-9 to TRBJ2-1; D perhaps matches TRBD2 (5 bases). Germline V gene lookup returns CDR1 SEHNR and CDR2 FQNEAQ (reference sequence). The CDR3 sequence is 17 residues long. The CDR3 bases are TGTTCCAGCAGCCCCGATAGCGTACTATCCTCCTACAATGAGCAGTTCTTC. Its protein is CSSSPDSVLSSYNEQFF.

This CDR3 is CASRWDRWNTEAFF. The CDR3 DNA follows: TGTGCCAGCAGGTGGGACAGGTGGAACACTGAAGCTTTCTTT. The chain has TRBV6-1 and TRBJ1-1; 8 bases agree with TRBD1. Germline V CDR1 and CDR2: MNHNS, SASEGT. The CDR3 sequence is 14 residues long. V trimming: 6 bases; J trimming: 1 base; junction bases outside the gene matches: 4.

J is TRBJ2-3 and V is TRBV6-5, with 7 bases aligning to TRBD2. The trim removed 5 bases at V and 3 bases at J, leaving 8 bases unmatched. The V gene's germline CDR1 is MNHEY and CDR2 SVGAGI. CDR3 size: 15 residues. The CDR3 loop is CASSPWAGATDTQYF. The CDR3 DNA reads TGTGCCAGCAGTCCCTGGGCGGGAGCAACAGATACGCAGTATTTT.

V usage is TRBV6-6 and J usage is TRBJ1-1; 7 bases are shared with TRBD1. The CDR3 contains 14 residues. The trim removed 7 bases at V and 4 bases at J, leaving 9 bases unmatched. CDR1 and CDR2 (germline): MNHNY, SVGAGI (reference sequence). This CDR3 reads CASNNRGIRTEAFF. In DNA, the CDR3 is TGTGCCAGCAACAACAGGGGAATACGCACTGAAGCTTTCTTT.

This clone turned up a few times. This chain joins TRBV4-1 and TRBJ1-6; 7 bases match TRBD1. This CDR3 is 14 amino acids long. Germline loops: CDR1 MGHRA, CDR2 YSYEKL. Germline trimming cut 4 bases from V and 7 bases from J; bases unmatched to any gene: 4. The CDR3 spells CASSPVQGNSPLHF. In DNA form, the CDR3 reads TGCGCCAGCAGCCCAGTACAGGGGAATTCACCCCTCCACTTT.

This clone was seen at least ten times. The chain combines TRBV5-5 with TRBJ1-6; D might be TRBD1 (5 bases). Germline V gene data show CDR1 as SGHKS and CDR2 as YYEKEE (reference sequence). V lost 4 bases to trimming and J lost 4 bases, with 9 bases between them. The CDR3 covers 14 residues. The CDR3 is CASSQTAYNSPLHF. Written as DNA, the CDR3 is TGTGCCAGCAGCCAGACAGCATATAATTCACCCCTCCACTTT. Variable domain in full (rest from reference TRBV5-5 and TRBJ1-6): DAGVTQSPTHLIKTRGQQVTLRCSPISGHKSVSWYQQVLGQGPQFIFQYYEKEERGRGNFPDRFSARQFPNYSSELNVNALLLGDSALYLCASSQTAYNSPLHFGNGTRLTVT.

This clone was seen a handful of times. The chain employs TRBV19 and TRBJ1-2; 10 nucleotides match TRBD1. CDR1 is LNHDA and CDR2 is SQIVND in the germline V gene (reference sequence). The CDR3 contains 14 residues. J lost 3 bases, V lost 4 bases, and 2 bases had no gene match. CDR3 amino acids: CASSTGTGDYGYTF. The CDR3 bases are TGTGCCAGTAGTACTGGGACAGGGGACTATGGCTACACCTTC. The full variable domain, rest sourced from reference TRBV19 and TRBJ1-2, is DGGITQSPKYLFRKEGQNVTLSCEQNLNHDAMYWYRQDPGQGLRLIYYSQIVNDFQKGDIAEGYSVSREKKESFPLTVTSAQKNPTAFYLCASSTGTGDYGYTFGSGTRLTVV.

The chain recombines TRBV6-5 with TRBJ2-7, with 9 bases lining up with TRBD2. Trimming took 2 bases from V and 3 from J; bases not matched to a gene: 5. The CDR3 consists of 15 residues. Germline values: CDR1 MNHEY, CDR2 SVGAGI. Here the CDR3 reads CASSYGGRGIYEQYF. In nucleotides, the CDR3 is TGTGCCAGCAGTTACGGCGGGAGGGGGATCTACGAGCAGTACTTC.

The chain links TRBV7-9 to TRBJ2-1; 8 bases match TRBD2. The trim removed 2 bases at V and 9 bases at J, leaving 6 bases unmatched. CDR3 length equals 14 residues. Germline CDR1 is SEHNR and CDR2 is FQNEAQ (reference sequence). CDR3 loop: CASSLPGGPIEQFF. CDR3 DNA sequence: TGTGCCAGCAGCTTACCGGGAGGGCCTATTGAGCAGTTCTTC. The full variable domain, in which reference TRBV7-9 and TRBJ2-1 provide the parts outside the CDR3, is DTGVSQNPRHKITKRGQNVTFRCDPISEHNRLYWYRQTLGQGPEFLTYFQNEAQLEKSRLLSDRFSAERPKGSFSTLEIQRTEQGDSAMYLCASSLPGGPIEQFFGPGTRLTVL.

This clone occurred a few times. The V gene is TRBV29-1, the J gene TRBJ1-2; 8 nucleotides agree with TRBD1. Losses at the gene ends were 7 bases for V and 10 bases for J; bases not matched to a gene: 14. Germline assignment: CDR1 SQVTM and CDR2 ANQGSEA. The CDR3 totals 13 residues. CDR3: CSAVDREVLVYTF. CDR3 DNA sequence: TGCAGCGCTGTGGACAGGGAGGTTCTTGTCTACACCTTC.

V is TRBV5-1 and J is TRBJ1-2, with D maybe TRBD1 (5 bases). From germline, CDR1 is SGHRS and CDR2 YFSETQ. Trimming cost V 2 bases and J 6 bases, with 11 bases left between them. The CDR3 contains 13 residues. The DNA for the CDR3 is TGCGCCAGCAGCTTAGGCGGGGGGGATGGCTACACCTTC. Its translation: CASSLGGGDGYTF.

A note on this clone: The likely explanation is a read error, given a far larger clone one base away. This sample also contains other DNA sequences that code for the same CDR3. The chain has TRBV7-9 and TRBJ2-7, with 8 bases identical to TRBD1. The CDR3 loop spans 16 amino acids. The germline gives CDR1 SEHNR, CDR2 FQNEAQ (reference sequence). The CDR3, as DNA: TGTTCCAGCAGCTTAAACTCGGGCCAGGGGGCGGGAGAGCAGTACTTC. Translating it yields CSSSLNSGQGAGEQYF.

This chain links TRBV11-2 with TRBJ2-5, with 8 bases aligning to TRBD1. V lost 1 base to trimming and J lost 4 bases; unmatched junction nucleotides: 8. Germline lookup yields CDR1 SGHAT and CDR2 FQNNGV. This CDR3 spans 16 amino acids. CDR3 region: CASSLVLPDRAETQYF. In DNA form, the CDR3 reads TGTGCCAGCAGCTTAGTCCTACCGGACAGGGCAGAGACCCAGTACTTC. Combining the CDR3 with reference TRBV11-2 and TRBJ2-5 gives the whole variable domain EAGVAQSPRYKIIEKRQSVAFWCNPISGHATLYWYQQILGQGPKLLIQFQNNGVVDDSQLPKDRFSAERLKGVDSTLKIQPAKLEDSAVYLCASSLVLPDRAETQYFGPGTRLLVL.

The gene calls are TRBV29-1 and TRBJ2-1; 11 bases fit TRBD1. Germline assignment: CDR1 SQVTM and CDR2 ANQGSEA. V lost 7 bases and J lost 10; bases outside the gene matches: 9. There are 13 residues in the CDR3. The CDR3, as DNA: TGCAGCGCAGCCGGGACAGGGGGAGGAGAGCAGTTCTTC. It codes for CSAAGTGGGEQFF.

In its sample, this clone was seen a few times. V and J are TRBV5-1 and TRBJ2-5, with D possibly TRBD1 on 5 matching bases. Trimming pared 4 bases from V and 3 bases from J, leaving 10 bases between. The CDR3 is 13 residues long. Germline CDR1 and CDR2: SGHRS and YFSETQ. For the CDR3, the DNA is TGCGCCAGCAGCCCGAGGACAAAAGAGACCCAGTACTTC. Amino acid sequence: CASSPRTKETQYF.

The chain links TRBV5-4 to TRBJ2-3; D gene uncertain. CDR3 length: 13 amino acids. With 4 bases removed from V and 4 bases from J, the gap between germline ends came to 10 bases. CDR1 and CDR2 (germline): SGHNT, YYREEE (reference sequence). The CDR3 protein is CASSPEQSDTQYF. The CDR3 nucleotides are TGTGCCAGCAGCCCTGAGCAATCAGATACGCAGTATTTT.